A single sample is the source of the 3 T cell receptor beta chains below, sequenced in a study of PD-1 blockade in classical Hodgkin lymphoma. Method: immunoSEQ multiplex PCR; TCRdb's copy keeps in-frame clones and lacks some. This sample has tens of thousands of clones; roughly 75% occur once, and the top ten carry roughly 15%. Time point specified: cycle 4 day 1 (C4D1), after around six weeks of nivolumab. All trial patients relapsed after autologous stem cell transplantation. The starting material was peripheral blood mononuclear cells (PBMCs), obtained before the fourth cycle of nivolumab. These receptors came from a human donor with classical Hodgkin lymphoma.

V usage is TRBV6-5 and J usage is TRBJ1-3, with 7 bases fitting TRBD1. CDR3 length equals 16 residues. In germline, CDR1 is MNHEY, CDR2 SVGAGI. Germline trimming cut 4 bases from V and 0 bases from J; bases unmatched to any gene: 6. The CDR3 is CASSSLTGPSGNTIYF. The CDR3, as DNA: TGTGCCAGCAGTTCACTGACAGGGCCCTCTGGAAACACCATATATTTT.

V usage is TRBV7-9 and J usage is TRBJ2-3; D may be TRBD1 (6 bases). Trimming cost V 2 bases and J 4 bases, with 16 bases left between them. This CDR3 is 16 amino acids long. Germline CDR1 is SEHNR and CDR2 is FQNEAQ (reference sequence). The CDR3 sequence: CASSLSVSEGADTQYF. The CDR3 DNA follows: TGTGCCAGCAGCTTAAGTGTTAGCGAGGGGGCAGATACGCAGTATTTT.

The rearrangement joins TRBV5-4 to TRBJ2-2; 8 bases are a match to TRBD1. V lost 2 bases, J lost 2 bases, and 5 bases stayed unmatched. The CDR3 contains 16 residues. Germline V gene data show CDR1 as SGHNT and CDR2 as YYREEE (reference sequence). The chain's CDR3 is CASSLGQGINTGELFF. As DNA, the CDR3 is TGTGCCAGCAGCTTAGGACAGGGAATCAACACCGGGGAGCTGTTTTTT.